The 27 T cell receptor beta chains below come from one sample, sequenced in a study of OX40 agonist ivuxolimab in advanced cancers. Libraries were prepared by immunoSEQ multiplex PCR; TCRdb keeps only in-frame clonotypes and omits some of them. Among 65,000 to 85,000 clones listed, around four fifths were seen once. Here the sequenced sample was CD4+ or CD8+ T cells sorted from blood, taken in a trial of the OX40 agonist ivuxolimab. All receptors come from an adult with an advanced solid tumor such as melanoma, head and neck, liver or kidney cancer.

The rearrangement uses TRBV28 and TRBJ1-4; 8 nucleotides match TRBD1. The J segment lost 7 bases and the V segment lost 4 bases, leaving 5 bases of the junction unmatched. This CDR3 is built from 14 residues. CDR1 and CDR2 (germline): MDHEN, SYDVKM. CDR3 sequence: CASSSQGEREKLFF. Here the CDR3 DNA reads TGTGCCAGCAGTTCACAGGGGGAACGTGAAAAACTGTTTTTT.

This chain connects TRBV6-6 to TRBJ1-1; unclear D gene. Per germline, CDR1 MNHNY and CDR2 SVGAGI (reference sequence). V lost 11 bases and J 4 bases, leaving 11 bases between the germline ends. CDR3 length: 11 amino acids. The CDR3 loop reads CAAAAGTEAFF. CDR3 DNA sequence: TGTGCCGCCGCGGCGGGCACTGAAGCTTTCTTT.

V usage is TRBV5-1 and J usage is TRBJ2-7, with TRBD1 matching over 10 bases. The CDR3 totals 14 residues. CDR1 and CDR2 from the germline V gene are SGHRS and YFSETQ. The ends lost 3 bases at V and 2 bases at J; junction bases unmatched: 2. CDR3 nucleotide sequence: TGCGCCAGCAGCTATGGGACAGGGGCCTACGAGCAGTACTTC. As protein: CASSYGTGAYEQYF.

This chain joins TRBV7-3 and TRBJ1-1; D not certain. The CDR3 has 13 amino acids. CDR1 is SGHTA, CDR2 FQGTGA, per germline. V shed 2 bases and J shed 3 bases, with 7 bases lying between them. This CDR3 is CASSLSPDTEAFF. For the CDR3, the DNA is TGTGCCAGCAGCTTATCGCCGGACACTGAAGCTTTCTTT.

The gene calls are TRBV7-6 and TRBJ2-5; 8 bases match TRBD2. V shed 1 base, J shed 5 bases, and the junction held 3 bases outside the gene matches. CDR3 length: 14 amino acids. Germline CDR1 is SGHVS and CDR2 is FNYEAQ. DNA of the CDR3: TGTGCCAGCAGCTTAGGGGGCGGGAGGGAGACCCAGTACTTC. Translating it yields CASSLGGGRETQYF.

This chain uses TRBV6-6 with TRBJ1-1, with TRBD1 identical over 8 bases. CDR1 is MNHNY, CDR2 SVGAGI, per germline (reference sequence). The CDR3 is 13 residues long. V lost 8 bases, J lost 0 bases, and 2 bases stayed unmatched. The chain's CDR3 is CASWTGMNTEAFF. In nucleotides, the CDR3 is TGTGCCAGCTGGACAGGGATGAACACTGAAGCTTTCTTT.

The genes are TRBV19 and TRBJ2-3; the match to TRBD1 covers 9 bases. The length of the CDR3 is 18 residues. The ends lost 5 bases at V and 4 bases at J; junction bases unmatched: 16. Germline V lookup: CDR1 LNHDA, CDR2 SQIVND (reference sequence). In nucleotides, the CDR3 is TGTGCCAGTAGTCCGAAATTTTCCGGGACAGGGAGCGCAGATACGCAGTATTTT. It encodes CASSPKFSGTGSADTQYF.

The chain has TRBV19 and TRBJ2-7; tentatively, D is TRBD2 (6 bases). V lost 3 bases, J lost 2 bases, and 11 bases lay in between. Germline CDR1 is LNHDA and CDR2 is SQIVND (reference sequence). This CDR3 is 14 amino acids long. CDR3 region: CASSIGSSTYEQYF. DNA for the CDR3: TGTGCCAGTAGTATCGGGAGCAGTACCTACGAGCAGTACTTC.

A note on this clone: This may be a read error: a much more frequent sequence differs by one nucleotide. V gene TRBV7-9 combines with J gene TRBJ1-2; TRBD1 matches 7 bases. The germline V gene encodes CDR1 SEHNR and CDR2 FQNEAQ (reference sequence). This CDR3 is 13 amino acids long. The CDR3 DNA reads TGTACCAGCAGCTTAGAGGGGACAGTTGGCTACACCTTC. Its translation: CTSSLEGTVGYTF.

The V call is TRBV6-5, the J call TRBJ2-2, with D perhaps TRBD2 (5 bases). Germline V gives CDR1 MNHEY, CDR2 SVGAGI. The CDR3 loop spans 15 amino acids. V was pared by 3 bases and J by 0 bases, with 8 bases between. As DNA, the CDR3 is TGTGCCAGCAGTTATAGCGCGACGAACACCGGGGAGCTGTTTTTT. It is translated as CASSYSATNTGELFF.

The CDR3 spells CASRNDRGSYNEQFF. As DNA, the CDR3 is TGTGCCAGCCGAAACGACAGGGGCTCCTACAATGAGCAGTTCTTC. This chain connects TRBV6-5 to TRBJ2-1; TRBD1 aligns across 8 bases. The CDR3 is 15 residues long. Germline trimming cut 8 bases from V and 0 bases from J; bases unmatched to any gene: 6. Germline assignment: CDR1 MNHEY and CDR2 SVGAGI.

The DNA for the CDR3 is TGTGCCTGGGTCGATCTCCACTCTGGAAACACCATATATTTT. This encodes CAWVDLHSGNTIYF. The chain uses TRBV30 and TRBJ1-3, with D unresolved. This CDR3 has 14 residues. In germline, CDR1 is GTSNPN, CDR2 SVGIG (reference sequence). With 5 bases removed from V and 0 bases from J, the gap between germline ends came to 11 bases. Filled out from reference TRBV30 and TRBJ1-3, the complete variable domain reads SQTIHQWPATLVQPVGSPLSLECTVEGTSNPNLYWYRQAAGRGLQLLFYSVGIGQISSEVPQNLSASRPQDRQFILSSKKLLLSDSGFYLCAWVDLHSGNTIYFGEGSWLTVV.

The rearrangement joins TRBV30 to TRBJ2-5, with 8 nucleotides matching TRBD2. J gave up 4 bases and V 2 bases, and 9 bases lay outside the gene matches. From germline, CDR1 is GTSNPN and CDR2 SVGIG (reference sequence). The CDR3 extends over 15 amino acids. CDR3 DNA: TGTGCCTGGAGTCTCCGGGCGGGGGGTCGAGAGACCCAGTACTTC. Its protein is CAWSLRAGGRETQYF.

The gene calls are TRBV4-1 and TRBJ1-5; tentative D call: TRBD1 (5 bases). Germline lookup yields CDR1 MGHRA and CDR2 YSYEKL. The V end was cut by 0 bases, the J end by 10 bases, with 25 bases between. The CDR3 has 18 amino acids. The DNA for the CDR3 is TGCGCCAGCAGCCAAGAACACTCTCGTCCGGGGGGAGAGCAACCCCAGCATTTT. Encoded protein: CASSQEHSRPGGEQPQHF.

This sequence joins TRBV7-9 and TRBJ1-3, with 7 nucleotides matching TRBD1. The CDR3 covers 19 residues. Looked up from germline, CDR1 is SEHNR and CDR2 is FQNEAQ (reference sequence). After removal of 5 bases from V and 0 bases from J, the junction contained 16 bases not matched to a gene. The CDR3 DNA reads as TGTGCCAGCAGCCGATTCCCCACCCGACAGGGAAGCTCTGGAAACACCATATATTTT. Translating it yields CASSRFPTRQGSSGNTIYF.

The rearrangement links TRBV5-1 to TRBJ1-6; D is ambiguous. CDR1 SGHRS and CDR2 YFSETQ come from the germline V gene. Trimming took off 4 bases at V and 5 bases at J, with 16 bases between the two ends. The CDR3 is 16 residues long. The CDR3 coding sequence is TGCGCCAGCAGCCCCTTTGCCGGGGTCGATAATTCACCCCTCCACTTT. It translates to CASSPFAGVDNSPLHF.

This clone has only one observation. This chain connects TRBV18 to TRBJ1-1; tentative D call: TRBD1 (5 bases). Trimming stripped 6 bases from V and 2 bases from J, with 10 bases between. CDR1 is KGHSH, CDR2 LQKENI, per germline. The CDR3 loop spans 13 amino acids. The CDR3 nucleotides are TGTGCCAGCTCTGGGGACCTTAACACTGAAGCTTTCTTT. It is translated as CASSGDLNTEAFF. Filled out from reference TRBV18 and TRBJ1-1, the complete variable domain reads NAGVMQNPRHLVRRRGQEARLRCSPMKGHSHVYWYRQLPEEGLKFMVYLQKENIIDESGMPKERFSAEFPKEGPSILRIQQVVRGDSAAYFCASSGDLNTEAFFGQGTRLTVV.

The J gene is TRBJ1-1, the V gene TRBV5-1; tentative D call: TRBD1 (6 bases). The CDR3 consists of 15 residues. Trimming removed 0 bases from V and 4 bases from J, with 13 bases in between. Germline V gene data show CDR1 as SGHRS and CDR2 as YFSETQ. CDR3 in amino acids: CASSLVGGRGTEAFF. The CDR3 nucleotides are TGCGCCAGCAGCTTGGTGGGTGGCAGGGGCACTGAAGCTTTCTTT.

V gene TRBV19 combines with J gene TRBJ2-7; D remains ambiguous. CDR3 length: 14 amino acids. V lost 3 bases to trimming and J lost 1 base, with 10 bases between them. The V gene's germline CDR1 is LNHDA and CDR2 SQIVND (reference sequence). The CDR3 spells CASSITPVSYEQYF. The CDR3 bases are TGTGCCAGTAGTATCACTCCAGTGTCCTACGAGCAGTACTTC.

This chain uses TRBV4-2 with TRBJ1-1, with no clear D. This CDR3 is 12 amino acids long. V lost 0 bases and J 8 bases, leaving 7 bases between the germline ends. Germline CDR1 is LGHNA and CDR2 is YNFKEQ. CDR3 sequence: CASSQDKEEAFF. The CDR3 DNA follows: TGTGCCAGCAGCCAAGATAAGGAAGAAGCTTTCTTT.

The CDR3 reads CASSQDLDRGIYNEQFF. The CDR3 DNA follows: TGCGCCAGCAGCCAAGATTTGGACAGGGGTATATACAATGAGCAGTTCTTC. The J gene is TRBJ2-1, the V gene TRBV4-3, with 9 bases fitting TRBD1. J gave up 4 bases and V 0 bases, and 7 bases lay outside the gene matches. The CDR3 runs 17 residues. CDR1 is LGHNA and CDR2 is YSLEER in the germline V gene.

This clone is a singleton in its sample. CDR3 DNA sequence: TGTGCCAGCAGCTTGGTGGTCGGACCCCATTGGGATGAGCAGTTCTTC. The encoded protein is CASSLVVGPHWDEQFF. The chain couples TRBV7-9 to TRBJ2-1, with D hard to call. Germline V CDR1 and CDR2: SEHNR, FQNEAQ (reference sequence). The CDR3 sequence is 16 residues long. The V and J ends lost 3 bases and 8 bases respectively, with 20 bases between them.

The chain carries TRBV10-2 and TRBJ2-5; 13 bases are a match to TRBD2. Trimming removed 6 bases from V and 2 bases from J; junction bases left unmatched: 9. The CDR3 is 17 amino acids. Germline V gene sequence: CDR1 WSHSY, CDR2 SAAADI. The CDR3 region is CASRMRLAGGTQETQYF. CDR3 nucleotide sequence: TGCGCCAGCAGGATGCGACTAGCGGGGGGAACACAAGAGACCCAGTACTTC.

A few counts support this clone. The chain joins TRBV30 to TRBJ1-5; TRBD1 might be the D (5 bases). Germline CDR1 and CDR2: GTSNPN and SVGIG (reference sequence). This CDR3 region has 13 residues. The ends were cut back, 0 bases at V and 4 bases at J, with 7 bases in the middle. The CDR3 protein is CAWSVRQNQPQHF. The CDR3 DNA follows: TGTGCCTGGAGTGTACGACAGAATCAGCCCCAGCATTTT.

The J gene is TRBJ2-3, the V gene TRBV15, with D unclear. Trimming stripped 8 bases from V and 4 bases from J, with 13 bases between. The CDR3 length is 13 residues. Germline lookup yields CDR1 LNHNV and CDR2 YYDKDF (reference sequence). The CDR3 is CATGAPPADTQYF. CDR3 coding DNA: TGTGCCACCGGAGCACCCCCGGCAGATACGCAGTATTTT. The full variable domain, its missing parts supplied by reference TRBV15 and TRBJ2-3, is DAMVIQNPRYQVTQFGKPVTLSCSQTLNHNVMYWYQQKSSQAPKLLFHYYDKDFNNEADTPDNFQSRRPNTSFCFLDIRSPGLGDTAMYLCATGAPPADTQYFGPGTRLTVL.

The rearrangement joins TRBV28 to TRBJ2-7; TRBD2 matches at 8 bases. Trimming removed 4 bases from V and 4 bases from J; junction bases left unmatched: 21. The CDR3 covers 19 residues. The germline CDR1 and CDR2 sequences are MDHEN and SYDVKM. For the CDR3, the DNA is TGTGCCAGCAGTTCCCTTATGCGGGAGGACCCCCGGACCCGTTACGAGCAGTACTTC. Translating it yields CASSSLMREDPRTRYEQYF.

V and J are TRBV19 and TRBJ1-1, with D tentatively TRBD1 (5 bases). The CDR3 totals 15 residues. V lost 2 bases and J lost 6, with 16 bases in between. The V gene's germline CDR1 is LNHDA and CDR2 SQIVND (reference sequence). The CDR3 DNA is TGTGCCAGTAGTATACCGGATTGGGGGGTACCTGAAGCTTTCTTT. Amino acids: CASSIPDWGVPEAFF. Looking up the rest from reference TRBV19 and TRBJ1-1 gives the full variable domain: DGGITQSPKYLFRKEGQNVTLSCEQNLNHDAMYWYRQDPGQGLRLIYYSQIVNDFQKGDIAEGYSVSREKKESFPLTVTSAQKNPTAFYLCASSIPDWGVPEAFFGQGTRLTVV.